The clone carrying this T cell receptor (beta chain) showed up many times. Its target is not known. Patients showing uncontrolled infection, other autoimmune disease, pregnancy or lactation were ineligible. The CDR3 extends over 15 amino acids. Germline lookup yields CDR1 DFQATT and CDR2 SNEGSKA (reference sequence). Trimming removed 3 bases at V and 0 bases at J, with 14 bases between. This sample stems from a study of T cells in Graves' hyperthyroidism and ophthalmopathy. Findings and limits, study-wide: Blood held most thyroid clonotypes expanded above 0.001 frequency.

The investigators amplified TCR beta CDR3 regions from RNA transcripts. HTBI primers were employed in a first-round RT-PCR of the TCR CDR3. TCRdb ran MiXCR on the multiplex PCR reads and lists one entry per CDR3 protein. In the table there are hundreds of thousands of distinct CDR3 sequences, approximately 15% of which are singletons. The TCR was taken from a woman in her twenties or thirties with Graves' hyperthyroidism that later progressed to Graves' ophthalmopathy. Sequenced input: blood. The chain has TRBV20-1 and TRBJ1-1; weak D call: TRBD1 (6 bases). The CDR3 bases are TGCAGTGCTAGCGGGGGCGGAAGTATGAACACTGAAGCTTTCTTT. Protein: CSASGGGSMNTEAFF.